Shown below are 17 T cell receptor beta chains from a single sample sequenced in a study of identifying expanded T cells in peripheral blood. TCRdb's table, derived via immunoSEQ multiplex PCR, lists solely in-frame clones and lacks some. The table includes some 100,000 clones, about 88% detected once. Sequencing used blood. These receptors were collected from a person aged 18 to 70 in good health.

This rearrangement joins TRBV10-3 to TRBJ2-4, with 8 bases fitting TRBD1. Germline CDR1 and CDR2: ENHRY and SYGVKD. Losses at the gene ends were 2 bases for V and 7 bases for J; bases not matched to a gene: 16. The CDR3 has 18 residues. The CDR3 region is CAISEERQGTTTRNIQYF. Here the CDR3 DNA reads TGTGCCATCAGTGAGGAACGACAGGGGACAACAACACGGAACATTCAGTACTTC.

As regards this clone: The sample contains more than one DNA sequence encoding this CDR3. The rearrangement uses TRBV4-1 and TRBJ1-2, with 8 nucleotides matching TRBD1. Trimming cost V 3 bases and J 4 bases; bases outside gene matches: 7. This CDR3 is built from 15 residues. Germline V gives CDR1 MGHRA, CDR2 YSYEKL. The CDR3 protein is CASSQGGQGSYGYTF. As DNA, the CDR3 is TGCGCCAGCAGCCAGGGTGGACAGGGCTCCTATGGCTACACCTTC.

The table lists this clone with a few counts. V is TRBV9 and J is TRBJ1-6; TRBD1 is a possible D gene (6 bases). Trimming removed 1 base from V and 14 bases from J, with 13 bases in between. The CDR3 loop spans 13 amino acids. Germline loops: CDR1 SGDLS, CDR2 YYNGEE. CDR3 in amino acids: CASSVYRVSALHF. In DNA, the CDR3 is TGTGCCAGCAGCGTATACAGGGTCTCGGCCCTCCACTTT.

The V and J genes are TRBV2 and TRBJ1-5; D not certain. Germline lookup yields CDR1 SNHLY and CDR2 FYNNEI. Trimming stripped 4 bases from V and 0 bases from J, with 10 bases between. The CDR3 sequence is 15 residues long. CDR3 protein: CASSVEQHSNQPQHF. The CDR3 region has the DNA TGTGCCAGCAGTGTGGAGCAGCATAGCAATCAGCCCCAGCATTTT. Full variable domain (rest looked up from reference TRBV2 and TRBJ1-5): EPEVTQTPSHQVTQMGQEVILRCVPISNHLYFYWYRQILGQKVEFLVSFYNNEISEKSEIFDDQFSVERPDGSNFTLKIRSTKLEDSAMYFCASSVEQHSNQPQHFGDGTRLSIL.

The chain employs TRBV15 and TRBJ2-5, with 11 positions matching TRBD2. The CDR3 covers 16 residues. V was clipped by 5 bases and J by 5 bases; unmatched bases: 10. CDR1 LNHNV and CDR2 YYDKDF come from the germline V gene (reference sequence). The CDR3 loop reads CATSAILAGDSETQYF. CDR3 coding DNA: TGTGCCACCAGCGCAATACTAGCGGGAGACAGTGAGACCCAGTACTTC. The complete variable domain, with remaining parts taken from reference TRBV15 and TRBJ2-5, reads DAMVIQNPRYQVTQFGKPVTLSCSQTLNHNVMYWYQQKSSQAPKLLFHYYDKDFNNEADTPDNFQSRRPNTSFCFLDIRSPGLGDTAMYLCATSAILAGDSETQYFGPGTRLLVL.

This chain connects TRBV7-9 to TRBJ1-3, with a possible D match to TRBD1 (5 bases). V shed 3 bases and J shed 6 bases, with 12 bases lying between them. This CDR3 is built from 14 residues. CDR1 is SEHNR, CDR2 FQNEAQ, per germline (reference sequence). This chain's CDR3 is CASSFSQGENTIYF. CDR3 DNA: TGTGCCAGCAGCTTTTCGCAGGGAGAAAACACCATATATTTT. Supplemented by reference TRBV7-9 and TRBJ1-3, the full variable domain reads DTGVSQNPRHKITKRGQNVTFRCDPISEHNRLYWYRQTLGQGPEFLTYFQNEAQLEKSRLLSDRFSAERPKGSFSTLEIQRTEQGDSAMYLCASSFSQGENTIYFGEGSWLTVV.

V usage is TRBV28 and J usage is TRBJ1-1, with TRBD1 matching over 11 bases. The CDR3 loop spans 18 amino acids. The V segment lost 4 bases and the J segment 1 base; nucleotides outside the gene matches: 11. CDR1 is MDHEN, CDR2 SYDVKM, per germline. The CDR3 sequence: CASSSTSGTGGPNTEAFF. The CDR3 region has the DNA TGTGCCAGCAGTTCAACCTCCGGGACAGGGGGACCGAACACTGAAGCTTTCTTT.

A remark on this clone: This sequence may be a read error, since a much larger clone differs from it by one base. As DNA, the CDR3 is TGTGCCAGCAGCCGACAGGGTGACTATGGCTACACCTTC. This encodes CASSRQGDYGYTF. V and J are TRBV6-1 and TRBJ1-2; 7 bases line up with TRBD1. Germline trimming cut 6 bases from V and 3 bases from J; bases unmatched to any gene: 4. Germline V gene lookup returns CDR1 MNHNS and CDR2 SASEGT. The CDR3 runs 13 residues.

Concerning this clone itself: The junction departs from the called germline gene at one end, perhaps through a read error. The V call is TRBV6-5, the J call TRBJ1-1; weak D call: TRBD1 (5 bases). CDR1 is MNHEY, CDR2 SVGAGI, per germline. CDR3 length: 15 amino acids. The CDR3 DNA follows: TGTGCCAGCAGTGACTCCGGGACCCACGGCGCTGAAGCTTTCTTT. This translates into CASSDSGTHGAEAFF.

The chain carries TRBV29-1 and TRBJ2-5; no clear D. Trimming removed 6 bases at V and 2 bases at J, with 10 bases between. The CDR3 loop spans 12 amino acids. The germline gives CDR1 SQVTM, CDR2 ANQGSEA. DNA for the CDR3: TGCAGCGTCTTGACTCGTCAAGAGACCCAGTACTTC. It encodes CSVLTRQETQYF.

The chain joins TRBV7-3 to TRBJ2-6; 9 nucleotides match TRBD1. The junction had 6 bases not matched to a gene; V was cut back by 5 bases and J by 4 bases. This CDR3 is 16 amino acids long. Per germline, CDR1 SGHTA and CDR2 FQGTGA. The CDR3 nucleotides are TGTGCCAGCAGCGTCGGGACAGGGTCCGGGGCCAACGTCCTGACTTTC. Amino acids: CASSVGTGSGANVLTF.

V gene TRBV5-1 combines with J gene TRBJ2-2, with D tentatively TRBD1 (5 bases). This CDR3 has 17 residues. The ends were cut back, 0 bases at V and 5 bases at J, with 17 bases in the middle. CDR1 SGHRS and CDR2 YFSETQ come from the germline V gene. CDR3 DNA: TGCGCCAGCAGCTTGGAGCCCGCAAGGGGCCGTACCGGGGAGCTGTTTTTT. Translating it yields CASSLEPARGRTGELFF.

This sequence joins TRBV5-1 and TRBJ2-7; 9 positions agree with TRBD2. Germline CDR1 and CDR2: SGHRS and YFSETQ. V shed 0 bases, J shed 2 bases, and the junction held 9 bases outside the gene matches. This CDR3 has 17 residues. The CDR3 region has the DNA TGCGCCAGCAGCTTGGAGGGTTGGACTAGCGAGCCCTACGAGCAGTACTTC. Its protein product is CASSLEGWTSEPYEQYF.

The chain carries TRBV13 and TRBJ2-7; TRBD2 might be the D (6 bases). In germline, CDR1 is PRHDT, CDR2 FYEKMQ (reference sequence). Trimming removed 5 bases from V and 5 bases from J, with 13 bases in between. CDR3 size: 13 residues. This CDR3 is CASSLRGRDEQYF. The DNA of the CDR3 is TGTGCCAGCAGCCTGCGGGGTAGGGACGAGCAGTACTTC.

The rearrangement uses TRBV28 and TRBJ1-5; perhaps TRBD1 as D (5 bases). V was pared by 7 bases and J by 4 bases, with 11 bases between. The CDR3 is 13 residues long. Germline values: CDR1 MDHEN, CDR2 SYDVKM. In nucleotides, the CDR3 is TGTGCCAGCAAAGACAGCGATAATCAGCCCCAGCATTTT. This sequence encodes CASKDSDNQPQHF.

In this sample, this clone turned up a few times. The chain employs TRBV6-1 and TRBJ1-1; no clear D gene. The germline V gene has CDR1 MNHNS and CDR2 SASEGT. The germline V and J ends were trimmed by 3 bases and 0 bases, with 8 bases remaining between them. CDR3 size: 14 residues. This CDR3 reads CASSEVNMNTEAFF. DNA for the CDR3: TGTGCCAGCAGTGAGGTGAACATGAACACTGAAGCTTTCTTT.

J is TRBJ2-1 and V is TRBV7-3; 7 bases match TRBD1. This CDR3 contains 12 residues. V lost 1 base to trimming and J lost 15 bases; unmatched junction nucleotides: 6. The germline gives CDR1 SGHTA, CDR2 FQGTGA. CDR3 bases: TGTGCCAGCAGCTTAAGGGCAGGGGGAATGTTCTTC. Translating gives CASSLRAGGMFF.